This T cell receptor beta chain was retrieved from a study of T cells in localized non-small cell lung cancer. This CDR3 contains 14 residues. V lost 1 base, J lost 2 bases, and 8 bases lay in between. The germline V gene encodes CDR1 SGHDT and CDR2 YYEEEE. Repertoires were generated with immunoSEQ multiplex PCR, while TCRdb's copy carries only in-frame clones and drops some. Among 75,000 to 85,000 clones listed, 70% to 90% were seen once. The gene calls are TRBV5-6 and TRBJ2-3; D is perhaps TRBD2 (6 bases). Sequencing used peripheral blood, obtained before any cancer treatment. This clonotype was obtained from a female donor older than 55 with stage I lung adenocarcinoma. CDR3 region: CASSLSGVTDTQYF. The DNA for the CDR3 is TGTGCCAGCAGCTTGTCGGGGGTCACAGATACGCAGTATTTT.